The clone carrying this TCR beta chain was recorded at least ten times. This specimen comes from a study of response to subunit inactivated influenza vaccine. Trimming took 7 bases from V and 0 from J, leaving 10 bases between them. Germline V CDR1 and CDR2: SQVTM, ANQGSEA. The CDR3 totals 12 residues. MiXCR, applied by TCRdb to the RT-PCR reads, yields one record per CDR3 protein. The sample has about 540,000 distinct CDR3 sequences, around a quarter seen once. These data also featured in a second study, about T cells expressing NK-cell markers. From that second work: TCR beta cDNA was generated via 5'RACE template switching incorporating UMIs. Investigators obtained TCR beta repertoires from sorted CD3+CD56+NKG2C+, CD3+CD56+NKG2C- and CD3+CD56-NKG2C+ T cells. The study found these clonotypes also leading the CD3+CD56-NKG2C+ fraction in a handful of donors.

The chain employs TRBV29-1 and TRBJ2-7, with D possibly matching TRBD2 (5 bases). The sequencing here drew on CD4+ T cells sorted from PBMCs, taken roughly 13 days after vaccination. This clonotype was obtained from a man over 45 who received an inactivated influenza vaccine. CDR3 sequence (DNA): TGCAGCGCCCGCGAGGGCTCCTACGAGCAGTACTTC. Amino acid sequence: CSAREGSYEQYF.